This T cell receptor beta chain was identified in a study of T cells in localized non-small cell lung cancer. Study outcomes and limitations: Appearance in adjacent lung was seen for a median 57 of the top 100 tumor clones. Higher T cell density in the blood was associated with longer overall survival, whereas higher adjacent-lung clonality associated with shorter survival. Multi-region tumor sequencing was not done, so intratumor heterogeneity could not be excluded. Uninvolved adjacent lung had the highest recorded T cell clonality, with tumor below it.

Produced via immunoSEQ multiplex PCR; TCRdb's table is partial and in-frame only. The sample records thousands of clones, less than 60% being singletons. About this clone itself: The target antigen is unknown.

V dropped 7 bases and J dropped 2 bases, with 18 bases sitting between them. CDR1 and CDR2 (germline): SQVTM, ANQGSEA. The CDR3 is 14 residues long. The rearrangement joins TRBV29-1 to TRBJ2-7; possible D gene TRBD1, 7 bases. Here the sequenced sample was lymph node tissue, taken before any cancer treatment. The sequence derives from a male donor aged 60 or over with stage I squamous cell lung carcinoma. The CDR3 DNA reads TGCAGCGCTAGGGAGGACAGGATTGCCTACGAGCAGTACTTC. Translated, it gives CSAREDRIAYEQYF.